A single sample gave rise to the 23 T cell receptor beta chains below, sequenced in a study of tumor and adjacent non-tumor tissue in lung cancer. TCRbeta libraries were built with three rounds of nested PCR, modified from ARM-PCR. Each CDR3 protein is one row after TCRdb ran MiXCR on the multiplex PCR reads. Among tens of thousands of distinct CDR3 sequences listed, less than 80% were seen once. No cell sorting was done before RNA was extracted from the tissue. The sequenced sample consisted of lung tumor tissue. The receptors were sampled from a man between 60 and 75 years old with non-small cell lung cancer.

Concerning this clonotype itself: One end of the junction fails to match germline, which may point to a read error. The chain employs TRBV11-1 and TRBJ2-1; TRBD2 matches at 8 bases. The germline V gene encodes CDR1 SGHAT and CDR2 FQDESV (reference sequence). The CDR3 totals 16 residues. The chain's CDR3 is CASSSTSVSTYDEQFF. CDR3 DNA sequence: TGTGCCAGCAGCTCGACTAGCGTGAGTACCTACGATGAACAGTTCTTC.

The CDR3 spells CTTSESTSYGEQFF. The CDR3, as DNA: TGTACCACCAGTGAATCGACTAGCTACGGTGAGCAGTTCTTC. The rearrangement uses TRBV6-4 and TRBJ2-1; 7 nucleotides line up with TRBD2. This CDR3 spans 14 amino acids. Germline CDR1 MRHNA, CDR2 SNTAGT.

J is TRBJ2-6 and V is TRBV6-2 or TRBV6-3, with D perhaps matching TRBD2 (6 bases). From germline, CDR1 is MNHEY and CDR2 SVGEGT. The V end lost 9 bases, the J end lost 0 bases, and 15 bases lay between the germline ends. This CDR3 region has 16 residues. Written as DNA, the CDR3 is TGTGCCAGTATCCGGGGGAGAATCTCTGGGGCCAACGTCCTGACTTTC. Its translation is CASIRGRISGANVLTF.

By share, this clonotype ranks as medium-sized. The CDR3 sequence is CASSLGRGSSEQFF. CDR3 DNA: TGTGCCAGCAGCTTAGGCAGGGGTAGTAGTGAGCAGTTCTTC. The V call is TRBV11-2, the J call TRBJ2-1; weak D call: TRBD1 (6 bases). The CDR3 is made up of 14 amino acids. Germline loops: CDR1 SGHAT, CDR2 FQNNGV. Trimming cost V 1 base and J 9 bases, with 13 bases left between them.

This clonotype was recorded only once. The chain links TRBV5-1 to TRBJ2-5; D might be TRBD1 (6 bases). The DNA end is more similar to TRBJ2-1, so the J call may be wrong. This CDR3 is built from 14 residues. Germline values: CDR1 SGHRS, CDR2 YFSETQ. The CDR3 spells CASQQGTVQETQFF. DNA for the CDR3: TGCGCCAGCCAACAGGGTACAGTACAAGAGACCCAGTTCTTC.

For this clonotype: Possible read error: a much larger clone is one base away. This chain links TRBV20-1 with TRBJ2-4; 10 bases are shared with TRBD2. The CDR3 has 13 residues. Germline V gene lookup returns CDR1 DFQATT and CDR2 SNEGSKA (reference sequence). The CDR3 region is CSVDSGGKNIRYF. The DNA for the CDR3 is TGCAGTGTTGATAGCGGGGGGAAAAACATTCGGTACTTC.

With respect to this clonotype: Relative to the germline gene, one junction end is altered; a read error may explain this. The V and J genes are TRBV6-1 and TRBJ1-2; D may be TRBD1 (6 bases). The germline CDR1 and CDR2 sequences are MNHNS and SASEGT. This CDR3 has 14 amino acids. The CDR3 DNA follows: TGTGCCAGCAGGGGACAAGGGTCCCCCTATGGCTGCACCTTC. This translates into CASRGQGSPYGCTF.

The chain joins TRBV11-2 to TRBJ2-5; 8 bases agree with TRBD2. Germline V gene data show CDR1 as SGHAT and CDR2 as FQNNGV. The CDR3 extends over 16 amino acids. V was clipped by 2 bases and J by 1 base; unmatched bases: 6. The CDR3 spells CASSLCGLAVQETQYF. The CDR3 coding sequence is TGTGCCAGCAGCTTATGCGGACTAGCTGTCCAAGAGACCCAGTACTTC.

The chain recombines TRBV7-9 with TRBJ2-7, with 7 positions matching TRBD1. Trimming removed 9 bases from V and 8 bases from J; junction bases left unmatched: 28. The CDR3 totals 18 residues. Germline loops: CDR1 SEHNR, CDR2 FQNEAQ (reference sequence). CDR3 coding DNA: TGTGCCAGTAGCCAAGGCGGCACGGACAGGCTACCATTATACAAGCAGTACTTC. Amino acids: CASSQGGTDRLPLYKQYF. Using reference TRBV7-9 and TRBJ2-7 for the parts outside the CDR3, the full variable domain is DTGVSQNPRHKITKRGQNVTFRCDPISEHNRLYWYRQTLGQGPEFLTYFQNEAQLEKSRLLSDRFSAERPKGSFSTLEIQRTEQGDSAMYLCASSQGGTDRLPLYKQYFGPGTRLTVT.

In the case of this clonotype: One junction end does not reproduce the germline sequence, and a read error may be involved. The CDR3 nucleotides read TGTCCCAGCAGCTTTGGCGAGACAGGGGGCTCCTACGAGCAGTACTTC. It specifies CPSSFGETGGSYEQYF. The J gene is TRBJ2-7, the V gene TRBV13; 9 positions agree with TRBD1. The germline CDR1 and CDR2 sequences are PRHDT and FYEKMQ (reference sequence). There are 16 residues in the CDR3.

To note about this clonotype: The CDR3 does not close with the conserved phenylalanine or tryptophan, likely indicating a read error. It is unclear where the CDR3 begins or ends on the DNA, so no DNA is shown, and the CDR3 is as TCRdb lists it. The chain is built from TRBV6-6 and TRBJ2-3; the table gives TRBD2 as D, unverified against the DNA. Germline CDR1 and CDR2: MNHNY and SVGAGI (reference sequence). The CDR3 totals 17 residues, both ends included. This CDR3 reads CASSYGEDSFYTDTHYL.

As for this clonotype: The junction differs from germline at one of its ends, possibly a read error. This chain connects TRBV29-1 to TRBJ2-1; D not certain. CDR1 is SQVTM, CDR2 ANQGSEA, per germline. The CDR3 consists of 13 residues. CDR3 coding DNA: TGCAGCGTTGTAAGGGTAGCCTCCAGCGAGCACTTCTTC. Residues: CSVVRVASSEHFF.

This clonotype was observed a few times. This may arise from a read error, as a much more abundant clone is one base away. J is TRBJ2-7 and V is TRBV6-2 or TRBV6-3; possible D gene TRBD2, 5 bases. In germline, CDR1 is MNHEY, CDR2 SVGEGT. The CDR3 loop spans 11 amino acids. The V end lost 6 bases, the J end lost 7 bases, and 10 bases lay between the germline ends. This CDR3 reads CASRRVREQYF. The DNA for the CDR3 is TGTGCCAGCAGGAGGGTGCGGGAGCAGTACTTC.

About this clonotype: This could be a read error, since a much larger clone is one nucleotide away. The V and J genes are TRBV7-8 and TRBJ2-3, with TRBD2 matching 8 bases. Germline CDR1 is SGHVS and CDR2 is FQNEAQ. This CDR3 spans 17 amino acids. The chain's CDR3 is CASSSHRGGGPTETQYF. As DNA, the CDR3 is TGTGCCAGCAGCTCCCACCGGGGCGGGGGGCCCACAGAAACGCAGTATTTT.

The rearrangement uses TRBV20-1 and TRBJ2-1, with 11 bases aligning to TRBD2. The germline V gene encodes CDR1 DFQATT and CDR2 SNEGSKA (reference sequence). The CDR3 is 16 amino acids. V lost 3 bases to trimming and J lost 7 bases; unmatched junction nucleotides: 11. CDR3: CSARGPALAGGNEQFF. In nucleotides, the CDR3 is TGCAGTGCTAGGGGCCCCGCGCTAGCGGGAGGTAATGAGCAGTTCTTC.

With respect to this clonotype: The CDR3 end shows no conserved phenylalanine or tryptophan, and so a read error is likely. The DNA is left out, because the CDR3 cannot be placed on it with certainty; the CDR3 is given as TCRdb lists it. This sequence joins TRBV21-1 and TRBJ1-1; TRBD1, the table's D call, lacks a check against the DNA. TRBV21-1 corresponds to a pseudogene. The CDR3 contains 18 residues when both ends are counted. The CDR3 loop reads CASSISRTRQPEDTEAFL.

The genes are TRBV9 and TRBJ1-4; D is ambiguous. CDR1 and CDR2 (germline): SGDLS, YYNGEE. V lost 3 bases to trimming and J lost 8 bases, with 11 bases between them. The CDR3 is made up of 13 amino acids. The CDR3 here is CASSGPLEEKLFF. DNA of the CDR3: TGTGCCAGCAGCGGACCACTCGAGGAAAAACTGTTTTTT.

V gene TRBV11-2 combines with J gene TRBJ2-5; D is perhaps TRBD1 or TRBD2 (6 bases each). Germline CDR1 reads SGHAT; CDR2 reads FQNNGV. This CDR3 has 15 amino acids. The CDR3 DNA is TGTACCAACAGCCTCCAAGGCGGGACACAAGAGACCCAGTACTTC. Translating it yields CTNSLQGGTQETQYF.

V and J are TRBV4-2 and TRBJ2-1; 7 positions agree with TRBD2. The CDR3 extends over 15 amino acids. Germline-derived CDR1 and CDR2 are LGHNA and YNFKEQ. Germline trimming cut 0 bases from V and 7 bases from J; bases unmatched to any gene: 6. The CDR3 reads CASSQDVAGQNEQFF. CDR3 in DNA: TGTGCCAGCAGCCAAGATGTAGCGGGCCAGAATGAGCAGTTCTTC.

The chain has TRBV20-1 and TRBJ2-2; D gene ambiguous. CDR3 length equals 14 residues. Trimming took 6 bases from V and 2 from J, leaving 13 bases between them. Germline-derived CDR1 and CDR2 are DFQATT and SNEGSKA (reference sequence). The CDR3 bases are TGCAGTGCCGCGCCGCGACACAACACCGGGGAGCTGTTTTTT. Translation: CSAAPRHNTGELFF.

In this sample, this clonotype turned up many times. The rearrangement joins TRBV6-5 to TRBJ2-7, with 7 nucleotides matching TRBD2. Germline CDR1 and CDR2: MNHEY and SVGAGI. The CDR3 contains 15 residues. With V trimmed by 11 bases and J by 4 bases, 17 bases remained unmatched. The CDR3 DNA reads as TGTGCCGTCGGAAGGAGACTAGCAGGTTCTTACGAGCAGTACTTC. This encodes CAVGRRLAGSYEQYF.

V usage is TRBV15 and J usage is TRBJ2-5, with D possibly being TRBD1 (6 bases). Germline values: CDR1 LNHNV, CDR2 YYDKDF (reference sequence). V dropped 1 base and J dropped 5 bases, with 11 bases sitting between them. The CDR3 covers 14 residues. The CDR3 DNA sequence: TGTGCCACCAGCAGAGGGTTTCAGGGGGAGACCCAGTACTTC. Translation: CATSRGFQGETQYF.

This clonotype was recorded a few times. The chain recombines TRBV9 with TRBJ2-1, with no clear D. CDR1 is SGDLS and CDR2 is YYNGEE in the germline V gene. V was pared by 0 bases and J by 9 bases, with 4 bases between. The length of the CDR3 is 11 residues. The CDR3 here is CASSVAGEQFF. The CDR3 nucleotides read TGTGCCAGCAGCGTAGCGGGTGAGCAGTTCTTC.